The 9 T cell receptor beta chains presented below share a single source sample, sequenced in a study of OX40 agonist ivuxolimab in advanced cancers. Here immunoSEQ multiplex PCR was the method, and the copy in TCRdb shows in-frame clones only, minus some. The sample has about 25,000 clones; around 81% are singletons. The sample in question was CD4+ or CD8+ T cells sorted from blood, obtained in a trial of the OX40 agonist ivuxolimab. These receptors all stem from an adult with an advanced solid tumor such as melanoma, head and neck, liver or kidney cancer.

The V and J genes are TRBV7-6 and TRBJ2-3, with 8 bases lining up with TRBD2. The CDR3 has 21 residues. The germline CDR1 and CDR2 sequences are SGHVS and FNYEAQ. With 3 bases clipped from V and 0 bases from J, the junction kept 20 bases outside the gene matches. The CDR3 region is CASSFPTPTERGTSSTDTQYF. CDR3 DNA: TGTGCCAGCAGCTTCCCTACCCCGACTGAGCGGGGGACCTCCAGCACAGATACGCAGTATTTT.

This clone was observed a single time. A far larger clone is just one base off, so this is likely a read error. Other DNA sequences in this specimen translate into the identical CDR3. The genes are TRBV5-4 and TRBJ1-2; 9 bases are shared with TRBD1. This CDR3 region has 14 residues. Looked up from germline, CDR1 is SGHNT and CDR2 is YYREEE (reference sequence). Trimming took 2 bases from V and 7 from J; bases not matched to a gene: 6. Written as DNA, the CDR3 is TGTGCCAGCAGCTTAGTACAGGGGGCCTCTGGCTACACCTTC. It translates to CASSLVQGASGYTF.

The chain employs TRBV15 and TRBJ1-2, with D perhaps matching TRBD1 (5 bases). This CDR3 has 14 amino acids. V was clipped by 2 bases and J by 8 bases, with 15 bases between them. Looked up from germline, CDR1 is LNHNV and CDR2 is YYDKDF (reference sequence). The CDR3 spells CATSRIPLGDGYTF. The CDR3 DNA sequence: TGTGCCACCAGCAGAATACCATTGGGGGACGGCTACACCTTC. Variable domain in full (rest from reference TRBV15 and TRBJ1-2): DAMVIQNPRYQVTQFGKPVTLSCSQTLNHNVMYWYQQKSSQAPKLLFHYYDKDFNNEADTPDNFQSRRPNTSFCFLDIRSPGLGDTAMYLCATSRIPLGDGYTFGSGTRLTVV.

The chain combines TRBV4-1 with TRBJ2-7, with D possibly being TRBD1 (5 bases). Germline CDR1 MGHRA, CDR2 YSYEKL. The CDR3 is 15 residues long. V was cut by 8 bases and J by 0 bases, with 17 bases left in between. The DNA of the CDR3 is TGCGCCAGCTCCATCATCCAGGGCCTCTCCTACGAGCAGTACTTC. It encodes CASSIIQGLSYEQYF.

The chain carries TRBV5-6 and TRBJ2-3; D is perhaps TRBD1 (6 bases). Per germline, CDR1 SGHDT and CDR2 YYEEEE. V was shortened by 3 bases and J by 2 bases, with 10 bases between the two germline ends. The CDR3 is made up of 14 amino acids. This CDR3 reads CASSSTGHTDTQYF. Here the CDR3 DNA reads TGTGCCAGCAGCTCAACGGGACACACAGATACGCAGTATTTT.

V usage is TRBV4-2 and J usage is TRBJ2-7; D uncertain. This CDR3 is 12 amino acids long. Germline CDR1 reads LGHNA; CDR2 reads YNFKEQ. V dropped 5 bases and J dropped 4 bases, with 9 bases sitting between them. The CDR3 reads CASSLASYEQYF. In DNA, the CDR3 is TGTGCCAGCAGCTTGGCCAGTTACGAGCAGTACTTC.

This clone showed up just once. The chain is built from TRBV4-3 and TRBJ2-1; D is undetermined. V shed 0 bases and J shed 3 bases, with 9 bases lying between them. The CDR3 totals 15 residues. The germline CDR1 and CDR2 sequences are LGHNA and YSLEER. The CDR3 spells CASSQDTFRYNEQFF. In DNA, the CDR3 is TGCGCCAGCAGCCAAGATACTTTTCGCTACAATGAGCAGTTCTTC.

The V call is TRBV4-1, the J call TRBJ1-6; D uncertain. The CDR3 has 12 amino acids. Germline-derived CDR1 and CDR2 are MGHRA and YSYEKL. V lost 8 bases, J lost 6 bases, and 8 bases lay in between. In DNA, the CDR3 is TGCGCCAGCCGGGCGGGTAATTCACCCCTCCACTTT. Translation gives CASRAGNSPLHF.

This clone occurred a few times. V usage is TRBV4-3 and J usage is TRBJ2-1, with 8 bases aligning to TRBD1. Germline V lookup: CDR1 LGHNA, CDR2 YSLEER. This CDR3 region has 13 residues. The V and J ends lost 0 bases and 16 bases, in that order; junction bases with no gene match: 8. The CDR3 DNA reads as TGCGCCAGCAGCCAAGAATACTGGGACAGGAAATTCTTC. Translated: CASSQEYWDRKFF.